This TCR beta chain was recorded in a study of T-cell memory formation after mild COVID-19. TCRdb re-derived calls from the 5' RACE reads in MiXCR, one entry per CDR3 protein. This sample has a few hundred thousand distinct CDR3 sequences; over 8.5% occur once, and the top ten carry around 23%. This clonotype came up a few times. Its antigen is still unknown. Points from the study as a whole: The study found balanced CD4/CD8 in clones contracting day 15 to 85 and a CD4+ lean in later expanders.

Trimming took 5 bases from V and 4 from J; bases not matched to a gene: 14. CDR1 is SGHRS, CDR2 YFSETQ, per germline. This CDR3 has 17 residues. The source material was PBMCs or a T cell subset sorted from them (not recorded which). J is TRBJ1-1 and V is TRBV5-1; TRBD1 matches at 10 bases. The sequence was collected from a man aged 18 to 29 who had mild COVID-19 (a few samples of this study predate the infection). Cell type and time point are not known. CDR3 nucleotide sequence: TGCGCCAGCAGTCCCGGGACAGGGGCCTCCCTAACCACTGAAGCTTTCTTT. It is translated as CASSPGTGASLTTEAFF.